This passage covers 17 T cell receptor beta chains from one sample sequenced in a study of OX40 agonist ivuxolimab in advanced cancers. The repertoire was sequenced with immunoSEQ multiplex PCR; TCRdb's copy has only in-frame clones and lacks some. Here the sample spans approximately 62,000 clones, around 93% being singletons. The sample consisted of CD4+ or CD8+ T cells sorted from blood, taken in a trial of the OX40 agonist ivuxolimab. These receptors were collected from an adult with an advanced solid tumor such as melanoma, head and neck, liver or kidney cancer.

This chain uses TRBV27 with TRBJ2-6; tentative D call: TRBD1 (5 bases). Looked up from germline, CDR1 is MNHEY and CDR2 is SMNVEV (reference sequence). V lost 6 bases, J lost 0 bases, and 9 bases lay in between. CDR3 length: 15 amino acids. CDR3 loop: CASSSRDSGANVLTF. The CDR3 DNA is TGTGCCAGCAGCTCCAGGGACTCTGGGGCCAACGTCCTGACTTTC.

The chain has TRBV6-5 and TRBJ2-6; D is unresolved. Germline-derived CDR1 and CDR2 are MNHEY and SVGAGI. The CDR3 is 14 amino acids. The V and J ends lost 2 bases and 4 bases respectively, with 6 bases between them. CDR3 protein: CASSYRYGANVLTF. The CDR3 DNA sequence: TGTGCCAGCAGTTACCGGTACGGGGCCAACGTCCTGACTTTC.

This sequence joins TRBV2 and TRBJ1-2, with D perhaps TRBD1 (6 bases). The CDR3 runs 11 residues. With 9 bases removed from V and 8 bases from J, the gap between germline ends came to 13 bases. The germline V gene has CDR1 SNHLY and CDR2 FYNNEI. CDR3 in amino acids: CARNRDEGYTF. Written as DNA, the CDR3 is TGTGCCAGAAACAGGGATGAGGGCTACACCTTC.

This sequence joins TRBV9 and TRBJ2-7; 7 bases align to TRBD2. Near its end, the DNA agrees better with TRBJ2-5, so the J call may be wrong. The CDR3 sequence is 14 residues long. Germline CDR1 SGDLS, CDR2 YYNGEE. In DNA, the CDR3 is TGTGCCAGCAGCGTCAGTGGGGCTAGCGGGACCCAGTACTTC. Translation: CASSVSGASGTQYF.

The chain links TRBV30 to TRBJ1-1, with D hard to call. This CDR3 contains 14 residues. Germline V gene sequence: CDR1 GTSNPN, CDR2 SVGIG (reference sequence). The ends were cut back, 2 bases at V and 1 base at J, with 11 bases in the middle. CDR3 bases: TGTGCCTGGAGTACGGGAATTCAGAACACTGAAGCTTTCTTT. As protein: CAWSTGIQNTEAFF.

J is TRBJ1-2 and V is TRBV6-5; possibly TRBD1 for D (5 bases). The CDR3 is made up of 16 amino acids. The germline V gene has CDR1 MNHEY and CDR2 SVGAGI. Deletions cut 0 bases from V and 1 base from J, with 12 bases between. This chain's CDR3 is CASSYSTGDLNYGYTF. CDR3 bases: TGTGCCAGCAGTTACTCAACGGGGGACCTTAACTATGGCTACACCTTC.

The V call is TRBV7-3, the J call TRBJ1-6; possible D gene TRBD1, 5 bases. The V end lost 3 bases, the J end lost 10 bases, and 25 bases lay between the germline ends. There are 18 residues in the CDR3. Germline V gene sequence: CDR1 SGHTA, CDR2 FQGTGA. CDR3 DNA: TGTGCCAGCAGCTTGGGGGAGACCGGGGTAGGGACTCGATCACCCCTCCACTTT. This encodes CASSLGETGVGTRSPLHF. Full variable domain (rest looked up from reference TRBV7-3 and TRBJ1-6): GAGVSQTPSNKVTEKGKYVELRCDPISGHTALYWYRQSLGQGPEFLIYFQGTGAADDSGLPNDRFFAVRPEGSVSTLKIQRTERGDSAVYLCASSLGETGVGTRSPLHFGNGTRLTVT.

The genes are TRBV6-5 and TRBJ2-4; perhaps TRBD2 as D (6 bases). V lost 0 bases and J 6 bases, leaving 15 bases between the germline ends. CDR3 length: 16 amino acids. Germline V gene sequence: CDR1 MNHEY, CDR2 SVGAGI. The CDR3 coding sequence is TGTGCCAGCAGTTACTCGACGGGAGCCAGAGCAAACATTCAGTACTTC. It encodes CASSYSTGARANIQYF.

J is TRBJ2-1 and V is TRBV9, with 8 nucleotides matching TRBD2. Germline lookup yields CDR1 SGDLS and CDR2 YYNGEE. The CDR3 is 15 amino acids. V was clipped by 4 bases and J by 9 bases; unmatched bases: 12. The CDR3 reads CASSPRTSSAVEQFF. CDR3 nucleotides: TGTGCCAGCAGCCCCCGGACTAGCTCGGCGGTTGAGCAGTTCTTC.

The CDR3 protein is CASSGLGRGHEQFF. The CDR3 bases are TGTGCCAGCAGTGGTCTCGGCAGGGGGCATGAGCAGTTCTTC. The chain couples TRBV2 to TRBJ2-1; 8 nucleotides line up with TRBD1. The germline V gene encodes CDR1 SNHLY and CDR2 FYNNEI. This CDR3 spans 14 amino acids. V was clipped by 4 bases and J by 8 bases; unmatched bases: 7. Complete variable domain (other parts from reference TRBV2 and TRBJ2-1): EPEVTQTPSHQVTQMGQEVILRCVPISNHLYFYWYRQILGQKVEFLVSFYNNEISEKSEIFDDQFSVERPDGSNFTLKIRSTKLEDSAMYFCASSGLGRGHEQFFGPGTRLTVL.

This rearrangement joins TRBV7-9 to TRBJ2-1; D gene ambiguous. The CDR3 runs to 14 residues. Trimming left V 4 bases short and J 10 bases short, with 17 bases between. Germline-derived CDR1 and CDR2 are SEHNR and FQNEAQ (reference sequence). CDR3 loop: CASSSLGRAEEQFF. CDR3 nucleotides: TGTGCCAGCAGCTCGCTAGGCCGGGCTGAGGAGCAGTTCTTC.

Here the CDR3 DNA reads TGCACCTACCAAAGCGGGACTCATTACAATGAGCAGTTCTTC. This gives the protein CTYQSGTHYNEQFF. The chain uses TRBV29-1 and TRBJ2-1; 7 bases map to TRBD2. This CDR3 contains 14 residues. The germline gives CDR1 SQVTM, CDR2 ANQGSEA.

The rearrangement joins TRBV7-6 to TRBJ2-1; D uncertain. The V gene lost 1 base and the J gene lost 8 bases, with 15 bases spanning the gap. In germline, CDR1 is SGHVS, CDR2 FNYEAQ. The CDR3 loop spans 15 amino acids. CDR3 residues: CASSLVRLGIDEQFF. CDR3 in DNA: TGTGCCAGCAGCTTAGTCCGGCTCGGAATCGATGAGCAGTTCTTC.

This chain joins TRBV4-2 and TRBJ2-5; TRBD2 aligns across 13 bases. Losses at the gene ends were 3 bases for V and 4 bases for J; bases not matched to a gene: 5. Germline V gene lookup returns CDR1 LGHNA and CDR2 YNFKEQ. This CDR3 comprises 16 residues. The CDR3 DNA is TGTGCCAGCAGCCACGGACTAGCGGGGGTCGCAGAGACCCAGTACTTC. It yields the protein CASSHGLAGVAETQYF.

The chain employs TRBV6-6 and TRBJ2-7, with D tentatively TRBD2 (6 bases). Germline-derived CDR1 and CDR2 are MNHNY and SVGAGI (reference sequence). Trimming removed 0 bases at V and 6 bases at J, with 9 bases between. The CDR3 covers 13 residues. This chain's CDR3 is CASSYSNGGEQYF. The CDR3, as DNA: TGTGCCAGCAGTTACTCGAACGGGGGCGAGCAGTACTTC.

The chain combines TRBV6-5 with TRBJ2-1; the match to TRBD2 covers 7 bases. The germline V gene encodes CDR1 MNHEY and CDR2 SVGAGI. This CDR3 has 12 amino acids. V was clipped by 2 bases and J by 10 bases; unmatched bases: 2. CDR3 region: CASSYSGAEQFF. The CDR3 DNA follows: TGTGCCAGCAGTTACAGCGGGGCGGAGCAGTTCTTC.

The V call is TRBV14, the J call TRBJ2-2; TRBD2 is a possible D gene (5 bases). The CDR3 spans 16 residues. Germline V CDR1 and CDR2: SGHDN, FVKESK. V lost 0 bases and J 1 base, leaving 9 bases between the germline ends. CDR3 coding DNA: TGTGCCAGCAGCCAAGAAGTTGGAGGGAACACCGGGGAGCTGTTTTTT. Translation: CASSQEVGGNTGELFF.